Following are 3 T cell receptor beta chains from one sample sequenced in a study of T-cell memory formation after mild COVID-19. Using its own MiXCR run on the 5' RACE reads, TCRdb lists one record per CDR3 protein. The data hold hundreds of thousands of distinct CDR3 sequences, with 20% to 25% observed a single time. The sequencing input was PBMCs or a T cell subset sorted from them (not recorded which). All receptors come from an adult woman who had mild COVID-19 (a few samples of this study predate the infection). Cell type and time point are not known.

V usage is TRBV12-3 or TRBV12-4 and J usage is TRBJ2-2, with TRBD1 as a possible D gene (6 bases). The length of the CDR3 is 16 residues. Deletions cut 0 bases from V and 7 bases from J, with 15 bases between. CDR3 amino acids: CASSLAPTGWGGELFF. The CDR3 DNA reads TGTGCCAGCAGTTTAGCGCCCACAGGGTGGGGCGGGGAGCTGTTTTTT.

This clonotype was observed a handful of times. The chain recombines TRBV2 with TRBJ2-7, with D possibly TRBD1 on 6 matching bases. Germline CDR1 reads SNHLY; CDR2 reads FYNNEI. Deletions cut 5 bases from V and 2 bases from J, with 13 bases between. The CDR3 runs 14 residues. CDR3 in amino acids: CASSLGALPYEQYF. The CDR3 nucleotides read TGTGCCAGCAGTTTGGGGGCACTTCCCTACGAGCAGTACTTC. Filled out from reference TRBV2 and TRBJ2-7, the complete variable domain reads EPEVTQTPSHQVTQMGQEVILRCVPISNHLYFYWYRQILGQKVEFLVSFYNNEISEKSEIFDDQFSVERPDGSNFTLKIRSTKLEDSAMYFCASSLGALPYEQYFGPGTRLTVT.

This clonotype was seen a few times. The chain recombines TRBV29-1 with TRBJ2-2, with D tentatively TRBD2 (5 bases). V was pared by 6 bases and J by 7 bases, with 9 bases between. The CDR3 loop spans 11 amino acids. The germline CDR1 and CDR2 sequences are SQVTM and ANQGSEA. CDR3 in amino acids: CSVSGFGELFF. For the CDR3, the DNA is TGCAGCGTGAGCGGTTTCGGGGAGCTGTTTTTT.